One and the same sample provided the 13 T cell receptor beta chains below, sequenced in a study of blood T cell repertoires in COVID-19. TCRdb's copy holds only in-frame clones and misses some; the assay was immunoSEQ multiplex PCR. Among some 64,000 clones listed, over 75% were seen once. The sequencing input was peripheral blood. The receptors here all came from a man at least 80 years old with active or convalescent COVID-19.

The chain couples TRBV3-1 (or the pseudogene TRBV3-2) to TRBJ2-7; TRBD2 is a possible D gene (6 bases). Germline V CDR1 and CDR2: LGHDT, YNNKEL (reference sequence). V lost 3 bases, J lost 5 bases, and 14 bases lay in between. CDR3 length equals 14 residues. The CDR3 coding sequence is TGTGCCAGCAGCCAGCGACTGGAGGGTAACGAGCAGTACTTC. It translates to CASSQRLEGNEQYF.

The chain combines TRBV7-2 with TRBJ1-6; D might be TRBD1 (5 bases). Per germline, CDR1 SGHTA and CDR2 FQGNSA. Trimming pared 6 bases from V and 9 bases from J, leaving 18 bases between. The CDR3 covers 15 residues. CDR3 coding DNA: TGTGCCAGCAGACCCGCGGGGGGTTTTGGTTCACCCCTCCACTTT. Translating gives CASRPAGGFGSPLHF.

This CDR3 is CASSLGAAKNIQYF. Written as DNA, the CDR3 is TGTGCCAGCAGTTTAGGGGCCGCCAAAAACATTCAGTACTTC. The chain is built from TRBV27 and TRBJ2-4, with D possibly TRBD1 on 5 matching bases. The CDR3 has 14 residues. V was cut by 2 bases and J by 1 base, with 6 bases left in between. The germline V gene has CDR1 MNHEY and CDR2 SMNVEV (reference sequence).

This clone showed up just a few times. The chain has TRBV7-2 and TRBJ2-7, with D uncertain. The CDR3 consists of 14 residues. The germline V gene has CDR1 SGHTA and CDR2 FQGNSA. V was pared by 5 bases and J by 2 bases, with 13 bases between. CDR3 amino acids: CASSPSPRTYEQYF. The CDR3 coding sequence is TGTGCCAGCAGCCCCTCCCCTCGTACCTACGAGCAGTACTTC.

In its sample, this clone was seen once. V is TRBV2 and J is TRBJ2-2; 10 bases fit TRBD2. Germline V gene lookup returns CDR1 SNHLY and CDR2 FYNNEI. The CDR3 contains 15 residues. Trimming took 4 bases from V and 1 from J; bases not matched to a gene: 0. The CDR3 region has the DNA TGTGCCAGCAGTGGACTAGCGGGGAACACCGGGGAGCTGTTTTTT. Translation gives CASSGLAGNTGELFF.

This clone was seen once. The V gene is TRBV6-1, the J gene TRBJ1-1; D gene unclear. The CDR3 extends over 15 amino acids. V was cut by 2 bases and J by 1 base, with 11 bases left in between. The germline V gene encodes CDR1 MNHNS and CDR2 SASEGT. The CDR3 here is CASSESPRSNTEAFF. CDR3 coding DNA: TGTGCCAGCAGTGAATCCCCGAGATCGAACACTGAAGCTTTCTTT.

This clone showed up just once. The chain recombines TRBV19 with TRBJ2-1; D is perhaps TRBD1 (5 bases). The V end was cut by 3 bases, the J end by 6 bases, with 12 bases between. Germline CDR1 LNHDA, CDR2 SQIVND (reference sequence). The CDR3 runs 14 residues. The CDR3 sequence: CASSIQGLGNEQFF. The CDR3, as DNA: TGTGCCAGTAGTATTCAGGGTCTCGGCAATGAGCAGTTCTTC.

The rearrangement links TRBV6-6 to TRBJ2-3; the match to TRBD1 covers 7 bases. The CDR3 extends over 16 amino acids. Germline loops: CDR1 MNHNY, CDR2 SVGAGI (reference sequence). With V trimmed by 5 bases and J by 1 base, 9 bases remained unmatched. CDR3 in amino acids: CASSTQTGVGTDTQYF. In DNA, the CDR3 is TGTGCCAGCAGTACTCAAACAGGGGTAGGCACAGATACGCAGTATTTT.

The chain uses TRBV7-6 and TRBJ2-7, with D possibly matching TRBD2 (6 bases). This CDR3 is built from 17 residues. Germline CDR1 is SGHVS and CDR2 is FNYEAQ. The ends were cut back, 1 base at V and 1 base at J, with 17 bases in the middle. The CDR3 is CASSLERDFGGSYEQYF. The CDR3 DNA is TGTGCCAGCAGCTTAGAAAGGGATTTTGGGGGGTCCTACGAGCAGTACTTC.

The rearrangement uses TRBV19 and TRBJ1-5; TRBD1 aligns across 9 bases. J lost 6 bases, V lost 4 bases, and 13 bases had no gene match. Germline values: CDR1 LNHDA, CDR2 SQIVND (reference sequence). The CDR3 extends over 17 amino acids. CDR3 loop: CASSRDRDNSISQPQHF. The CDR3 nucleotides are TGTGCCAGTAGTAGGGACAGGGATAACTCGATTAGTCAGCCCCAGCATTTT.

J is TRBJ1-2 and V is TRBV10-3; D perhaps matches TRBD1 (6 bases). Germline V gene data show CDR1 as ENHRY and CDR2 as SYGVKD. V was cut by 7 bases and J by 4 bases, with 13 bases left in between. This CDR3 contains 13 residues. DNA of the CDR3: TGTGCCATCATGGGAGGGGGGGGCTATGGCTACACCTTC. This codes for CAIMGGGGYGYTF.

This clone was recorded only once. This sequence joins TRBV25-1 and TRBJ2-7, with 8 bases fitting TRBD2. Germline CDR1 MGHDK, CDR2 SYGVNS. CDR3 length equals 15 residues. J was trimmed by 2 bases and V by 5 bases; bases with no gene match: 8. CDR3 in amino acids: CASSTSGRGAYEQYF. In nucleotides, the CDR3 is TGTGCCAGCAGTACCTCCGGGCGGGGGGCCTACGAGCAGTACTTC.

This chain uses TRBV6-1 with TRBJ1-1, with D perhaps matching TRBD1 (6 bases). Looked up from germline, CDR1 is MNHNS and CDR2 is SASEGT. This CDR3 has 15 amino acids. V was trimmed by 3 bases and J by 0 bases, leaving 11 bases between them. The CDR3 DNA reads TGTGCCAGCAGTGATCTGGGGGCGATGAACACTGAAGCTTTCTTT. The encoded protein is CASSDLGAMNTEAFF.